Following are 17 T cell receptor beta chains from one sample sequenced in a study of T cells after yellow fever vaccination. One entry per CDR3 protein results from TCRdb running MiXCR on the 5' RACE reads. The sample lists 200,000 to 300,000 distinct CDR3 sequences, about 3.9% occurring once. Sequencing was performed on PBMCs, taken 15 days after the yellow fever booster vaccination. The source of these receptors is a man between 18 and 29 years old who received the YFV17D yellow fever vaccine.

There are many counts of this clonotype. The V and J genes are TRBV7-2 and TRBJ1-6, with 7 bases fitting TRBD1. The CDR3 loop spans 14 amino acids. V was pared by 2 bases and J by 7 bases, with 2 bases of the junction left unmatched. CDR1 is SGHTA and CDR2 is FQGNSA in the germline V gene. The CDR3 region is CASSLRGQNSPLHF. In DNA form, the CDR3 reads TGTGCCAGCAGCTTAAGGGGACAGAATTCACCCCTCCACTTT.

Many counts were recorded for this clonotype. This chain connects TRBV7-2 to TRBJ2-7; no definite D call. The CDR3 sequence is 15 residues long. The germline V gene has CDR1 SGHTA and CDR2 FQGNSA. The V gene lost 1 base and the J gene lost 5 bases, with 15 bases spanning the gap. DNA for the CDR3: TGTGCCAGCAGCTTAGGGCCATCGGAATCCCACGAGCAGTACGTC. Translation: CASSLGPSESHEQYV.

Only a few counts were recorded for this clonotype. This chain links TRBV5-5 with TRBJ1-2, with 10 bases lining up with TRBD1. The CDR3 has 17 residues. From germline, CDR1 is SGHKS and CDR2 YYEKEE (reference sequence). With V trimmed by 0 bases and J by 4 bases, 9 bases remained unmatched. CDR3 coding DNA: TGTGCCAGCAGCTTGGGACTAGGGACAGGGGTGAGCTATGGCTACACCTTC. It specifies CASSLGLGTGVSYGYTF.

This clonotype has at least ten counts. The gene calls are TRBV6-2 or TRBV6-3 and TRBJ2-6; a weak D match, TRBD2 (5 bases). There are 16 residues in the CDR3. Looked up from germline, CDR1 is MNHEY and CDR2 is SVGEGT. V was clipped by 4 bases and J by 0 bases, with 10 bases between them. The CDR3 DNA is TGTGCCAGCAGTTCAGCGGTGATCTCTGGGGCCAACGTCCTGACTTTC. Its protein product is CASSSAVISGANVLTF.

This clonotype was seen at least ten times. The chain carries TRBV5-5 and TRBJ2-5; D gene ambiguous. The CDR3 contains 13 residues. V dropped 2 bases and J dropped 5 bases, with 10 bases sitting between them. The germline CDR1 and CDR2 sequences are SGHKS and YYEKEE (reference sequence). This CDR3 is CASSLWAVETQYF. The CDR3 DNA sequence: TGTGCCAGCAGCTTATGGGCCGTGGAGACCCAGTACTTC.

This clonotype occurred many times. This chain joins TRBV7-2 and TRBJ2-7; no reliable D call. This CDR3 is built from 15 residues. CDR1 is SGHTA, CDR2 FQGNSA, per germline. Trimming cost V 1 base and J 3 bases, with 13 bases left between them. The CDR3 reads CASSLEVGLSYEQYF. CDR3 nucleotides: TGTGCCAGCAGCTTAGAGGTGGGGTTGAGCTACGAGCAGTACTTC.

This chain links TRBV5-8 with TRBJ2-3; a weak D match, TRBD1 (6 bases). V lost 3 bases to trimming and J lost 2 bases, with 10 bases between them. This CDR3 has 14 amino acids. Per the germline V gene, CDR1 is SGHTS and CDR2 is YDEGEE. In nucleotides, the CDR3 is TGTGCCAGCAGCTCGGGACAACTCACAGATACGCAGTATTTT. It yields the protein CASSSGQLTDTQYF.

This clonotype was recorded at least ten times. This rearrangement joins TRBV7-6 to TRBJ2-5; D gene unclear. Germline V lookup: CDR1 SGHVS, CDR2 FNYEAQ. The ends were cut back, 0 bases at V and 5 bases at J, with 19 bases in the middle. CDR3 length: 17 amino acids. The CDR3: CASSLALTLTNRETQYF. In nucleotides, the CDR3 is TGTGCCAGCAGCTTAGCCCTAACCCTTACAAATCGGGAGACCCAGTACTTC.

This clonotype was picked up many times. The chain combines TRBV2 with TRBJ1-1, with D perhaps matching TRBD1 (5 bases). This CDR3 contains 16 residues. Germline V gene data show CDR1 as SNHLY and CDR2 as FYNNEI. Trimming removed 2 bases from V and 1 base from J, with 14 bases in between. Written as DNA, the CDR3 is TGTGCCAGCAGTGAACTAACCCGGGGGAGGAACACTGAAGCTTTCTTT. Its translation: CASSELTRGRNTEAFF.

This chain links TRBV20-1 with TRBJ2-7; TRBD2 agrees at 14 bases. In germline, CDR1 is DFQATT, CDR2 SNEGSKA (reference sequence). The CDR3 is made up of 18 amino acids. V gave up 3 bases and J gave up 6 bases; unmatched junction bases: 16. CDR3 region: CSARDRRSGTSGSGEQYF. The CDR3 DNA reads as TGCAGTGCTAGGGACAGGCGCTCCGGGACTAGCGGGAGTGGCGAGCAGTACTTC.

At least ten counts were recorded for this clonotype. This rearrangement joins TRBV7-8 to TRBJ1-1, with 7 bases lining up with TRBD1. There are 13 residues in the CDR3. Germline CDR1 reads SGHVS; CDR2 reads FQNEAQ. V was pared by 4 bases and J by 8 bases, with 7 bases of the junction left unmatched. Written as DNA, the CDR3 is TGTGCCAGCAGCTCCAGGGGGAAGGAGGAAGCTTTCTTT. This translates into CASSSRGKEEAFF. The full variable domain, rest sourced from reference TRBV7-8 and TRBJ1-1, is GAGVSQSPRYKVAKRGQDVALRCDPISGHVSLFWYQQALGQGPEFLTYFQNEAQLDKSGLPSDRFFAERPEGSVSTLKIQRTQQEDSAVYLCASSSRGKEEAFFGQGTRLTVV.

This clonotype was seen ten or more times. CDR3 nucleotide sequence: TGCAGTGCTAGGTCTAGCCGGCGCGGCACAGATACGCAGTATTTT. It is translated as CSARSSRRGTDTQYF. The rearrangement joins TRBV20-1 to TRBJ2-3; a weak D match, TRBD2 (5 bases). CDR1 and CDR2 (germline): DFQATT, SNEGSKA (reference sequence). The CDR3 is 15 amino acids. Deletions cut 3 bases from V and 1 base from J, with 14 bases between.

This clonotype was observed at least ten times. The V gene is TRBV12-3 or TRBV12-4, the J gene TRBJ2-1; 9 bases line up with TRBD2. CDR3 length: 13 amino acids. Trimming took 8 bases from V and 7 from J; bases not matched to a gene: 6. The chain's CDR3 is CASSARGGNEQFF. DNA of the CDR3: TGTGCCAGCTCCGCGCGGGGGGGTAATGAGCAGTTCTTC.

This clonotype was picked up many times. The chain has TRBV7-9 and TRBJ2-1; D is unresolved. Germline V CDR1 and CDR2: SEHNR, FQNEAQ (reference sequence). The CDR3 extends over 15 amino acids. V lost 1 base and J 0 bases, leaving 7 bases between the germline ends. CDR3 in amino acids: CASSLVMFSYNEQFF. In nucleotides, the CDR3 is TGTGCCAGCAGCTTAGTTATGTTCTCCTACAATGAGCAGTTCTTC.

This clonotype has at least ten counts. This sequence joins TRBV12-3 or TRBV12-4 and TRBJ1-3; D gene ambiguous. Trimming removed 2 bases at V and 2 bases at J, with 7 bases between. The CDR3 sequence is 14 residues long. The DNA of the CDR3 is TGTGCCAGCAGTTTACCGGTGGCTGGAAACACCATATATTTT. Its protein product is CASSLPVAGNTIYF.

This clonotype came up many times. The chain recombines TRBV5-1 with TRBJ1-1, with TRBD1 as a possible D gene (6 bases). The CDR3 covers 15 residues. Germline CDR1 reads SGHRS; CDR2 reads YFSETQ. V shed 5 bases and J shed 1 base, with 15 bases lying between them. The CDR3 DNA is TGCGCCAGCAGTTGGAGGACAGCGGAGAACACTGAAGCTTTCTTT. Residues: CASSWRTAENTEAFF.

This clonotype was observed many times. V and J are TRBV3-2 and TRBJ1-1; the tabulated D call, TRBD1, remains unverified against the DNA. TRBV3-2 counts as a pseudogene. The CDR3 is 16 residues long. CDR3 residues: CASSPLGTPGNTEAFF. The CDR3 DNA follows: TGTGCCAGCAGCCCACTCGGGACGCCGGGGAACACTGAAGCTTTCTTT.